The clone carrying this TCR beta chain was observed once. The time point is: patch test 3, about 24 weeks after DPC sensitization. Treatment given: therapeutic diphenylcyclopropenone sensitization with weekly scalp DPC. This sample is part of a study of human T cells and chemical hapten exposure. On the study more broadly: Donors were sensitized with 2% DPC on the upper inner arm. DPC at 0.01% went onto the upper back in patch tests, read at 6 days.

One entry per CDR3 protein results from TCRdb running MiXCR on the RACE reads. The data show 130,000 or so distinct CDR3 sequences, approximately 11% seen once. This TCR was sampled from a woman between 45 and 60 years old with alopecia areata. Some clones in this sample may be carry-over from other donors' samples. The specimen was whole blood, collected in connection with sensitization to the hapten diphenylcyclopropenone (DPC).

The CDR3 nucleotides are TGTGCCAGCAGTCCCCTCAGATTGCGAGAGCAAGAGACCCAGTACTTC. Protein product: CASSPLRLREQETQYF. The chain carries TRBV27 and TRBJ2-5, with D uncertain. The V end lost 5 bases, the J end lost 2 bases, and 18 bases lay between the germline ends. The CDR3 sequence is 16 residues long. Looked up from germline, CDR1 is MNHEY and CDR2 is SMNVEV (reference sequence).